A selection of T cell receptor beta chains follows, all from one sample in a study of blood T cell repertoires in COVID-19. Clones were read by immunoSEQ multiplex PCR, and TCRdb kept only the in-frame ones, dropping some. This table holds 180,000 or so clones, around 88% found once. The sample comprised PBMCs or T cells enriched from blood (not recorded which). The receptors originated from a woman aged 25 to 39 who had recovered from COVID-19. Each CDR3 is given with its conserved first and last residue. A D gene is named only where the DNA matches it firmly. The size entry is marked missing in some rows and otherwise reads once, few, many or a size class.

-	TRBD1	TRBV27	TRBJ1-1	CASSYRGYGTEAFF	TGTGCCAGCAGTTACAGGGGTTACGGCACTGAAGCTTTCTTT
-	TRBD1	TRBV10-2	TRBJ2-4	CASNSEGQRNIQYF	TGCGCCAGCAACTCAGAGGGACAGAGAAACATTCAGTACTTC
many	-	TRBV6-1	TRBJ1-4	CASSEHNRAQGLF	TGTGCCAGCAGTGAACATAATAGGGCCCAGGGGCTTTTT
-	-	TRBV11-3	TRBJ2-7	CASSFGESYEQYF	TGTGCCAGCAGCTTCGGTGAGTCCTACGAGCAGTACTTC
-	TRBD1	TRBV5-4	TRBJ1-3	CASSAGTASGNTIYF	TGTGCCAGCAGCGCCGGGACAGCCTCTGGAAACACCATATATTTT
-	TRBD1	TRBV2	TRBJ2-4	CASTLGRGSNIQYF	TGTGCCAGCACCCTAGGCAGGGGGTCGAACATTCAGTACTTC
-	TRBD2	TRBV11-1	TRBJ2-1	CASSLLAGGANEQFF	TGTGCCAGCAGCCTACTAGCGGGAGGGGCAAATGAGCAGTTCTTC
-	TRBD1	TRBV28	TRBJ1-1	CASSPTTGLKTEAFF	TGTGCCAGCAGTCCAACGACAGGGCTAAAAACTGAAGCTTTCTTT
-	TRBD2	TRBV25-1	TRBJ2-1	CASSELGGRVNEQFF	TGTGCCAGCAGTGAGTTGGGCGGGAGGGTCAATGAGCAGTTCTTC
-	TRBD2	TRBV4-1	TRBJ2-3	CASSQLPGLAGDTQYF	TGCGCCAGCAGCCAGCTTCCGGGACTAGCGGGAGATACGCAGTATTTT
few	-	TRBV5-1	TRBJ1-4	CASSLAGGAEDEKLFF	TGCGCCAGCAGCTTGGCCGGGGGGGCAGAGGATGAAAAACTGTTTTTT
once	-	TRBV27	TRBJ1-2	CASSSSVGPFNYGYTF	TGTGCCAGCAGTTCCTCAGTGGGCCCTTTTAACTATGGCTACACCTTC
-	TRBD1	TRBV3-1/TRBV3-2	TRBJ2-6	CASSHWTGVNSGANVLTF	TGTGCCAGCAGCCACTGGACAGGGGTGAACTCTGGGGCCAACGTCCTGACTTTC
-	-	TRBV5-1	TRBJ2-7	CASSLVGGIPYEQYF	TGCGCCAGCAGCTTGGTTGGAGGGATTCCCTACGAGCAGTACTTC
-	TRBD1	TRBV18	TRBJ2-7	CASSPILSGGAYEQYF	TGTGCCAGCTCACCAATTCTTTCAGGGGGTGCCTACGAGCAGTACTTC
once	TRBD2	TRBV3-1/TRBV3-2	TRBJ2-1	CASSQDLASGAYNEQFF	TGTGCCAGCAGCCAAGATCTGGCTAGCGGGGCTTACAATGAGCAGTTCTTC
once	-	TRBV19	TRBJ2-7	CASSSAVSATYEQYF	TGTGCCAGTAGCAGCGCCGTCTCGGCTACTTACGAGCAGTACTTC
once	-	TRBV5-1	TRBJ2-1	CASSPRTPGARVEQFF	TGCGCCAGCAGCCCCCGCACCCCGGGTGCACGTGTGGAGCAGTTCTTC